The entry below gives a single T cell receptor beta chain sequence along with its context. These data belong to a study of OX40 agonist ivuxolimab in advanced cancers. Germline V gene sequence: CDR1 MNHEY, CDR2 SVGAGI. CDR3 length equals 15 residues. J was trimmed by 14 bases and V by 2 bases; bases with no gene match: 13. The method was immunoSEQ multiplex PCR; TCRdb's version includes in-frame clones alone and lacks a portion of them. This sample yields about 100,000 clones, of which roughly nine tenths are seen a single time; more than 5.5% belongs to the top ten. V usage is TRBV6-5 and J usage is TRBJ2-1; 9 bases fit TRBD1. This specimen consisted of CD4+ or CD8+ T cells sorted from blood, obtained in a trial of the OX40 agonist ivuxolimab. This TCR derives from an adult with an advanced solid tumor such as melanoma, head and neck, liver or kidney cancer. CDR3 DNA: TGTGCCAGCAGTTACGCCCAAAATCCCGGGACAGGGAAGTTCTTC. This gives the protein CASSYAQNPGTGKFF.